This T cell receptor beta chain is from a study of T cell responses to AZD1222 COVID-19 vaccine. Germline V gene sequence: CDR1 MNHEY, CDR2 SMNVEV (reference sequence). Trimming left V 7 bases short and J 5 bases short, with 14 bases between. The CDR3 is made up of 13 amino acids. TCRdb keeps only in-frame clones here, not all; method: immunoSEQ multiplex PCR. Altogether over 100,000 clones are present, approximately 86% being singletons, with the ten largest covering approximately 12%. The clonotype was recovered from an adult in good health. The V and J genes are TRBV27 and TRBJ1-1; no definite D call. The sequenced sample was peripheral blood, obtained on day 0 of AZD1222 vaccination. The CDR3 nucleotides read TGTGCCAGCACTGGCAGGTTGGGTACTGAAGCTTTCTTT. It translates to CASTGRLGTEAFF.